These 28 T cell receptor beta chains came from one sample sequenced in a study of CD8 T cells in Susac syndrome. Random-hexamer reverse transcription was applied to about 0.45 to 1 ug RNA. Each CDR3 protein gets one entry after TCRdb re-called the immunoSEQ multiplex PCR reads with MiXCR. This table holds about 150,000 distinct CDR3 sequences, 95% found once. Sequencing input: CD4+ T cells from PBMCs. Every receptor here comes from a human donor with Susac syndrome.

This rearrangement joins TRBV3-1 to TRBJ2-1; D not certain. From germline, CDR1 is LGHDT and CDR2 YNNKEL (reference sequence). The CDR3 spans 15 residues. The V end lost 1 base, the J end lost 0 bases, and 7 bases lay between the germline ends. The CDR3 region has the DNA TGTGCCAGCAGCCAAGGACTGAGCTCCTACAATGAGCAGTTCTTC. This codes for CASSQGLSSYNEQFF.

This chain uses TRBV16 with TRBJ2-1, with D uncertain. This CDR3 is built from 15 residues. Trimming removed 6 bases from V and 7 bases from J, with 19 bases in between. CDR1 is KGHSY, CDR2 FQNENV, per germline. The CDR3 DNA reads as TGTGCCAGCAGTCCTGGACGGACGGACCAAAATGAGCAGTTCTTC. Its translation is CASSPGRTDQNEQFF.

The chain has TRBV29-1 and TRBJ2-5; 7 bases match TRBD2. V was clipped by 1 base and J by 4 bases; unmatched bases: 6. Germline loops: CDR1 SQVTM, CDR2 ANQGSEA. This CDR3 is built from 14 residues. CDR3 in amino acids: CSVEVGSGGETQYF. As DNA, the CDR3 is TGCAGCGTTGAAGTGGGCTCGGGGGGAGAGACCCAGTACTTC.

The DNA of the CDR3 is TGCAGTGCTAGGGGACAGGGGGCGGGTTTAGATACGCAGTATTTT. The encoded protein is CSARGQGAGLDTQYF. This chain connects TRBV20-1 to TRBJ2-3; 12 nucleotides agree with TRBD1. This CDR3 region has 15 residues. Looked up from germline, CDR1 is DFQATT and CDR2 is SNEGSKA (reference sequence). Unmatched junction bases numbered 6, after V lost 3 bases and J lost 5 bases.

The chain has TRBV19 and TRBJ2-2; 7 nucleotides agree with TRBD1. Germline lookup yields CDR1 LNHDA and CDR2 SQIVND (reference sequence). The CDR3 has 14 amino acids. With 8 bases clipped from V and 5 bases from J, the junction kept 8 bases outside the gene matches. The CDR3 loop reads CASQRQGRTGELFF. The CDR3 region has the DNA TGTGCCAGTCAACGACAGGGTCGGACCGGGGAGCTGTTTTTT.

This chain connects TRBV5-1 to TRBJ2-7; tentatively, D is TRBD2 (7 bases). This CDR3 is built from 18 residues. CDR1 is SGHRS, CDR2 YFSETQ, per germline. Trimming pared 3 bases from V and 5 bases from J, leaving 27 bases between. CDR3 region: CASSSEPPGSPGGHEQYF. The CDR3 DNA reads TGCGCCAGCAGCTCCGAGCCCCCCGGAAGCCCGGGGGGCCACGAGCAGTACTTC. Variable domain in full (rest from reference TRBV5-1 and TRBJ2-7): KAGVTQTPRYLIKTRGQQVTLSCSPISGHRSVSWYQQTPGQGLQFLFEYFSETQRNKGNFPGRFSGRQFSNSRSEMNVSTLELGDSALYLCASSSEPPGSPGGHEQYFGPGTRLTVT.

The chain combines TRBV5-1 with TRBJ2-5; D is undetermined. Germline V lookup: CDR1 SGHRS, CDR2 YFSETQ. The V end was cut by 0 bases, the J end by 7 bases, with 16 bases between. The CDR3 has 15 residues. In nucleotides, the CDR3 is TGCGCCAGCAGCTTGGCCGCCTCCCCTAAGGGGACCCAGTACTTC. Protein sequence: CASSLAASPKGTQYF.

The gene calls are TRBV27 and TRBJ1-2; perhaps TRBD1 as D (6 bases). The CDR3 is 12 residues long. V was trimmed by 8 bases and J by 4 bases, leaving 11 bases between them. CDR1 MNHEY and CDR2 SMNVEV come from the germline V gene (reference sequence). CDR3 bases: TGTGCCAGCCACAGGGCGGGCTATGGCTACACCTTC. Translating gives CASHRAGYGYTF.

The genes are TRBV7-2 and TRBJ2-7, with TRBD1 identical over 9 bases. The CDR3 extends over 15 amino acids. Germline V gene sequence: CDR1 SGHTA, CDR2 FQGNSA. V was clipped by 7 bases and J by 4 bases; unmatched bases: 11. The CDR3 DNA reads as TGTGCCAGCAACTCCAGGTCCGGGACAGGGTACGAGCAGTACTTC. Residues: CASNSRSGTGYEQYF.

The chain links TRBV7-3 to TRBJ1-1; TRBD1 matches 7 bases. Germline V gene lookup returns CDR1 SGHTA and CDR2 FQGTGA. V gave up 5 bases and J gave up 3 bases; unmatched junction bases: 3. The CDR3 sequence is 13 residues long. In nucleotides, the CDR3 is TGTGCCAGCAGCATAGACAGGGACACTGAAGCTTTCTTT. It specifies CASSIDRDTEAFF.

The chain carries TRBV3-1 and TRBJ2-4; D is undetermined. The germline CDR1 and CDR2 sequences are LGHDT and YNNKEL (reference sequence). The CDR3 runs to 14 residues. V gave up 5 bases and J gave up 6 bases, with 14 bases separating them. CDR3 bases: TGTGCCAGCAGCTTTACTCCCGAGGTAAACATTCAGTACTTC. Translating gives CASSFTPEVNIQYF.

The V call is TRBV20-1, the J call TRBJ2-3, with D possibly TRBD2 on 5 matching bases. Germline assignment: CDR1 DFQATT and CDR2 SNEGSKA (reference sequence). The V gene lost 3 bases and the J gene lost 0 bases, with 10 bases spanning the gap. The CDR3 is 14 residues long. CDR3 residues: CSARPDYSTDTQYF. In DNA, the CDR3 is TGCAGTGCTAGGCCTGACTACAGCACAGATACGCAGTATTTT.

The rearrangement links TRBV5-6 to TRBJ2-1, with TRBD1 identical over 7 bases. The V gene's germline CDR1 is SGHDT and CDR2 YYEEEE. J lost 5 bases, V lost 4 bases, and 9 bases had no gene match. CDR3 length: 15 residues. The CDR3 nucleotides read TGTGCCAGCAGCCGATATCAAACAGGGGACAATGAGCAGTTCTTC. Translated, it gives CASSRYQTGDNEQFF.

The rearrangement uses TRBV28 and TRBJ1-1; possibly TRBD1 for D (6 bases). The CDR3 loop spans 13 amino acids. The germline V gene encodes CDR1 MDHEN and CDR2 SYDVKM. Between the trimmed V and J ends, which lost 2 bases and 10 bases, there was a span of 14 bases. This CDR3 is CASSLALQGRAFF. In DNA form, the CDR3 reads TGTGCCAGCAGTTTAGCCTTACAGGGTCGAGCTTTCTTT. Full variable domain (rest looked up from reference TRBV28 and TRBJ1-1): DVKVTQSSRYLVKRTGEKVFLECVQDMDHENMFWYRQDPGLGLRLIYFSYDVKMKEKGDIPEGYSVSREKKERFSLILESASTNQTSMYLCASSLALQGRAFFGQGTRLTVV.

The chain couples TRBV6-2 or TRBV6-3 to TRBJ2-5; TRBD1 is a possible D gene (6 bases). Germline CDR1 reads MNHEY; CDR2 reads SVGEGT. The CDR3 is made up of 15 amino acids. V was trimmed by 7 bases and J by 1 base, leaving 16 bases between them. The CDR3 spells CASTSEGDIQETQYF. CDR3 nucleotides: TGTGCCAGCACCTCTGAGGGGGACATCCAAGAGACCCAGTACTTC.

V gene TRBV20-1 combines with J gene TRBJ2-5; 8 bases match TRBD2. The V gene's germline CDR1 is DFQATT and CDR2 SNEGSKA (reference sequence). The trim removed 3 bases at V and 3 bases at J, leaving 12 bases unmatched. The length of the CDR3 is 16 residues. CDR3 sequence reads: CSASSPTRGGKETQYF. CDR3 nucleotide sequence: TGCAGTGCTAGTTCGCCTACCCGGGGGGGAAAAGAGACCCAGTACTTC.

The chain couples TRBV28 to TRBJ2-7, with 8 bases aligning to TRBD2. The CDR3 is 15 residues long. Germline CDR1 and CDR2: MDHEN and SYDVKM. Trimming removed 6 bases from V and 6 bases from J; junction bases left unmatched: 13. CDR3 in amino acids: CASRTEGAGVREQYF. CDR3 DNA: TGTGCCAGCAGGACCGAGGGAGCGGGAGTTCGCGAGCAGTACTTC.

The gene calls are TRBV29-1 and TRBJ2-3, with 8 bases identical to TRBD2. Trimming at V came to 6 bases and at J to 1 base, leaving 9 bases not matched to a gene. Germline V gene lookup returns CDR1 SQVTM and CDR2 ANQGSEA. This CDR3 contains 15 residues. As DNA, the CDR3 is TGCAGCGTCGTTGGTGGGACTAGTGGCACAGATACGCAGTATTTT. Its protein is CSVVGGTSGTDTQYF.

The CDR3 DNA sequence: TGTGCCAGCAGCTCACAGGGTTCTGGGACTGAAGCTTTCTTT. Residues: CASSSQGSGTEAFF. This chain uses TRBV7-3 with TRBJ1-1; tentative D call: TRBD1 (6 bases). CDR1 SGHTA and CDR2 FQGTGA come from the germline V gene. V lost 4 bases to trimming and J lost 5 bases, with 14 bases between them. The CDR3 runs 14 residues.

This rearrangement joins TRBV29-1 to TRBJ2-1, with TRBD2 identical over 8 bases. Trimming cost V 6 bases and J 10 bases; bases outside gene matches: 8. The CDR3 runs to 12 residues. Germline V gene lookup returns CDR1 SQVTM and CDR2 ANQGSEA. CDR3 region: CSVARLAKEQFF. The CDR3, as DNA: TGCAGCGTCGCCCGACTAGCGAAAGAGCAGTTCTTC.

This sequence joins TRBV7-9 and TRBJ2-3, with D possibly TRBD1 on 6 matching bases. Germline CDR1 reads SEHNR; CDR2 reads FQNEAQ (reference sequence). The CDR3 loop spans 14 amino acids. V was clipped by 5 bases and J by 3 bases, with 12 bases between them. The chain's CDR3 is CASSDYRVTDTQYF. CDR3 in DNA: TGTGCCAGCAGCGACTACAGGGTTACAGATACGCAGTATTTT.

The genes are TRBV20-1 and TRBJ1-4; TRBD1 agrees at 7 bases. There are 12 residues in the CDR3. The germline V gene has CDR1 DFQATT and CDR2 SNEGSKA (reference sequence). The junction had 6 bases not matched to a gene; V was cut back by 3 bases and J by 11 bases. Written as DNA, the CDR3 is TGCAGTGCTAGGGCAGGGACAGATAAACTGTTTTTT. Protein product: CSARAGTDKLFF.

The J gene is TRBJ2-1, the V gene TRBV15; D is unresolved. V lost 1 base to trimming and J lost 10 bases, with 11 bases between them. The germline gives CDR1 LNHNV, CDR2 YYDKDF (reference sequence). The CDR3 consists of 13 residues. CDR3 loop: CATSRGDLKEQFF. CDR3 nucleotide sequence: TGTGCCACCAGCAGAGGAGACCTCAAGGAGCAGTTCTTC.

CDR3 bases: TGCAGTGCTAGACGCGGGTATAGCAATCAGCCCCAGCATTTT. Translated: CSARRGYSNQPQHF. The chain is built from TRBV20-1 and TRBJ1-5; no reliable D call. The CDR3 has 14 amino acids. Between the trimmed V and J ends, which lost 2 bases and 0 bases, there was a span of 8 bases. Per germline, CDR1 DFQATT and CDR2 SNEGSKA (reference sequence).

This sequence joins TRBV20-1 and TRBJ2-1; 7 bases fit TRBD2. Germline V CDR1 and CDR2: DFQATT, SNEGSKA (reference sequence). CDR3 length: 15 amino acids. The V segment lost 7 bases and the J segment 5 bases; nucleotides outside the gene matches: 14. The CDR3 region is CSGRRSGIRDNEQFF. The CDR3 nucleotides are TGCAGTGGCCGACGAAGCGGGATTAGGGACAATGAGCAGTTCTTC.

The CDR3 reads CASSLNAGITEAFF. Written as DNA, the CDR3 is TGTGCCAGCAGCTTAAATGCGGGGATCACTGAAGCTTTCTTT. The V and J genes are TRBV7-9 and TRBJ1-1; D gene ambiguous. Germline V lookup: CDR1 SEHNR, CDR2 FQNEAQ (reference sequence). V was cut by 2 bases and J by 4 bases, with 11 bases left in between. The CDR3 length is 14 residues.

V usage is TRBV29-1 and J usage is TRBJ1-2; the match to TRBD1 covers 7 bases. The CDR3 consists of 12 residues. The ends lost 7 bases at V and 6 bases at J; junction bases unmatched: 8. Per the germline V gene, CDR1 is SQVTM and CDR2 is ANQGSEA. The CDR3 region has the DNA TGCAGCGCGGGGGACAGAAGCAATGGCTACACCTTC. Amino acids: CSAGDRSNGYTF.

This chain links TRBV23-1 with TRBJ2-7; a weak D match, TRBD1 (5 bases). TRBV23-1 carries the ORF label, with uncertain function. The CDR3 contains 15 residues. V was pared by 2 bases and J by 3 bases, with 14 bases between. The CDR3 coding sequence is TGCGCCAGCAGTCAAGAGATTCTACAGGACTACGAGCAGTACTTC. Encoded protein: CASSQEILQDYEQYF.